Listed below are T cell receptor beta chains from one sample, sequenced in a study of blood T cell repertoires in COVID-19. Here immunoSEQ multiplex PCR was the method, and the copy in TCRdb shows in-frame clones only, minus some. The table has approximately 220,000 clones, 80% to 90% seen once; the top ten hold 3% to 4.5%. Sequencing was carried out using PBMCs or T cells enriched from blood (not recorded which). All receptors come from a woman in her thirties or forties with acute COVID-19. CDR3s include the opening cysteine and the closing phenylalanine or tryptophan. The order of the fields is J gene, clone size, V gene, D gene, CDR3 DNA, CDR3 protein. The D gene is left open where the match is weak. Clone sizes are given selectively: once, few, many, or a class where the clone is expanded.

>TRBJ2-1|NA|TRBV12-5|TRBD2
TGTGCTAGTGGTTTGGTACTCAGTGGGCTAGCGGGGGGCTCCTCCTACAATGAGCAGTTCTTC
CASGLVLSGLAGGSSYNEQFF
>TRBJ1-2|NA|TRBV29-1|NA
TGCAGCGGAACAACAGATAACTATGGCTACACCTTC
CSGTTDNYGYTF
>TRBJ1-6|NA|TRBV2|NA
TGTGCCAGCAGTGGCGGTAATTCACCCCTCCACTTT
CASSGGNSPLHF
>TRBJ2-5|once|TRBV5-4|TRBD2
TGTGCCAGCAGCTTGGGTACTAGCGGGGGGGCCGGGGAGACCCAGTACTTC
CASSLGTSGGAGETQYF
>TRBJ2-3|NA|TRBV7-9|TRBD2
TGTGCCAGCAGCCCCCCTGAGCGGGGGGGCACAGATACGCAGTATTTT
CASSPPERGGTDTQYF
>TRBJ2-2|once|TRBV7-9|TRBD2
TGTGCCAGCAGCTCAATGCGGGGGGCAATCGGGGAGCTGTTTTTT
CASSSMRGAIGELFF
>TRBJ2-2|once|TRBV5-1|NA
TGCGCCAGCAGCGCGAGCGGGTCAGCCGGGGAGCTGTTTTTT
CASSASGSAGELFF
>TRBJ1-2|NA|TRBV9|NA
TGTGCCAGCAGCGTAGTCCGGGGAGGCTACACCTTC
CASSVVRGGYTF
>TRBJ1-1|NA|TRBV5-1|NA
TGCGCCAGCTCCGCAAGGAGCGGGAACACTGAAGCTTTCTTT
CASSARSGNTEAFF
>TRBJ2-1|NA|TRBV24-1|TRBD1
TGTGCCACGCGTGGGACAGGGGACTACAATGAGCAGTTCTTC
CATRGTGDYNEQFF
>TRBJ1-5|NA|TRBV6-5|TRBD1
TGTGCCAGCAGTTTTAGGACAGGGGGACAGCCCCAGCATTTT
CASSFRTGGQPQHF
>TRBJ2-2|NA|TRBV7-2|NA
TGTGCCAGCAGCTTATCGCGGAACACCGGGGAGCTGTTTTTT
CASSLSRNTGELFF
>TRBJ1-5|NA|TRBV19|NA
TGTGCCATCAAGGACAGTGGCAATCAGCCCCAGCATTTT
CAIKDSGNQPQHF
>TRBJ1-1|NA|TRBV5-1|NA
TGCGCCAGCAGCCCCGCGGTAGGGAACACTGAAGCTTTCTTT
CASSPAVGNTEAFF
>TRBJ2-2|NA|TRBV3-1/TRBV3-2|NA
TGTGCCAGCAGCCAAGGAGGCAGGGGACAGAACACCGGGGAGCTGTTTTTT
CASSQGGRGQNTGELFF
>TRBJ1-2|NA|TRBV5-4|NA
TGTGCCAGCAGCCCTAACCCAGACAGGATCTATGGCTACACCTTC
CASSPNPDRIYGYTF
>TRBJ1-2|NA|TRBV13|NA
TGTGCCAGCAGCCCCGAGCAACCGTCAACCAACTATGGCTACACCTTC
CASSPEQPSTNYGYTF
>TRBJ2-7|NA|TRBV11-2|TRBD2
TGTGCCAGCAGCTTAGATCTCGGGGGGTACGAGCAGTACTTC
CASSLDLGGYEQYF
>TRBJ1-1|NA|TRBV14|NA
TGTGCCAGCAGCCAAGGTTGGGCGGGAGAAGCTTTCTTT
CASSQGWAGEAFF
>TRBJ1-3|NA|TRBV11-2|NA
TGTGCCAGCAGCTTAGATCGGGGGACCTCTGGAAACACCATATATTTT
CASSLDRGTSGNTIYF
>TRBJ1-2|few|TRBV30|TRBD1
TGTGCCTGGAAGGGGACAGGGGGTTTCTCTGGCTACACCTTC
CAWKGTGGFSGYTF
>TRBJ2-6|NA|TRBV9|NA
TGTGCCAGCAGCGTAGCCTCGTTGGGGGGCTCTGGGGCCAACGTCCTGACTTTC
CASSVASLGGSGANVLTF
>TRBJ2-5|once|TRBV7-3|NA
TGTGCCAGCAGCCAACGGACGGGACAAGAGACCCAGTACTTC
CASSQRTGQETQYF
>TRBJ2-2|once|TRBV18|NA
TGTGCCAGCTCACCTTCCTTACCACAGGAGCTGTTTTTT
CASSPSLPQELFF
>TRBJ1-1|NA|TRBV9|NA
TGTGCCAGCAGCGTATATCACGGGGGGGCAGGGTTGGCTGAAGCTTTCTTT
CASSVYHGGAGLAEAFF
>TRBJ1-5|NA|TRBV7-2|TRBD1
TGTGCCAGCAGCCCGGACAGGGGGAGCAATCAGCCCCAGCATTTT
CASSPDRGSNQPQHF
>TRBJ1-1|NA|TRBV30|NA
TGTGCCTGGACCATCCTCGGCACTGAAGCTTTCTTT
CAWTILGTEAFF
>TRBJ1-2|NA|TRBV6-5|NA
TGTGCCAGCAGTTGGGAGGCGCTGGGAGGCTACACCTTC
CASSWEALGGYTF
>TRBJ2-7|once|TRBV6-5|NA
TGTGCCAGCAGTTACACGGAGGGTTCCTACGAGCAGTACTTC
CASSYTEGSYEQYF
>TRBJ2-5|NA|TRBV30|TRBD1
TGTGCCTGGAGCCCTCTGGGACAGGAAGAGACCCAGTACTTC
CAWSPLGQEETQYF
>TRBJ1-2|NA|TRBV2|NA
TGTGCCAGCAGTGGTTTTGGGGGAGGTGGCTACACCTTC
CASSGFGGGGYTF
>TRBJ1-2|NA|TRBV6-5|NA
TGTGCCAGCAGTACCGACAGGTTCTATGGCTACACCTTC
CASSTDRFYGYTF
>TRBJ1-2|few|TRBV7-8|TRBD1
TGTGCCAGCATGCAGGGGGCTGGGAACTATGGCTACACCTTC
CASMQGAGNYGYTF
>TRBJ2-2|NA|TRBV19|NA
TGTGCCAGTAGTATCGGGAACACCGGGGAGCTGTTTTTT
CASSIGNTGELFF
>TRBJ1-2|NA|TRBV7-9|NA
TGTGCCAGCAGATGGGAGGTGGACTATGGCTACACCTTC
CASRWEVDYGYTF
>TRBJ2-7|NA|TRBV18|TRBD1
TGTGCCAGCTCACCCCGACAGGGAAACGAGCAGTACTTC
CASSPRQGNEQYF
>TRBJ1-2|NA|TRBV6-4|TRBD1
TGTGCCAGCAGTGACGTTCCAGGGGGCTATGGCTACACCTTC
CASSDVPGGYGYTF
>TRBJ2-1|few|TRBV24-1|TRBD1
TGTGCCATCGGGGGACAGGGGGACTTGTACAATGAGCAGTTCTTC
CAIGGQGDLYNEQFF
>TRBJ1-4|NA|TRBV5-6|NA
TGTGCCAGCAGTTCCACAGGAAACCCTCCGGAAAAACTGTTTTTT
CASSSTGNPPEKLFF
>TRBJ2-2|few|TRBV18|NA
TGTGCCAGCTCACCCGGGCTTCTTCAGGGAGGAACCGGGGAGCTGTTTTTT
CASSPGLLQGGTGELFF
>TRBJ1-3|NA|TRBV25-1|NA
TGTGCCAGCAGCTTGGGGGCAGGAAACACCATATATTTT
CASSLGAGNTIYF
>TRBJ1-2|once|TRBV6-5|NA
TGTGCCAGCAACTTAGGACGGGGAGGCTATGGCTACACCTTC
CASNLGRGGYGYTF
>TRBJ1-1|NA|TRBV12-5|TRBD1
TGTGCTAGTGGTCCGGGACAGGCCATGAACACTGAAGCTTTCTTT
CASGPGQAMNTEAFF
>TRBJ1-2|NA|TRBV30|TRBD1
TGTGCCTGGAGTGGCAAACCGGGACAGCAAAAATATGGCTACACCTTC
CAWSGKPGQQKYGYTF
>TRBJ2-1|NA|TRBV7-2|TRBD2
TGTGCCAGCAGCTTAGGCCTAAGCGGGGCCAATGAGCAGTTCTTC
CASSLGLSGANEQFF
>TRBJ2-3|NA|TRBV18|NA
TGTGCCAGCTCACCGTCAGGGGTTGAAACGCAGTATTTT
CASSPSGVETQYF
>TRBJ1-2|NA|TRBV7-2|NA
TGTGCCAGCAGCTTAGGATTGTTGCAGGCCCGGCGGGTCGATGGCTACACCTTC
CASSLGLLQARRVDGYTF
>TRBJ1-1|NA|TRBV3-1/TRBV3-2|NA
TGTGCCAGCAGCCAAGATTTGGGGGCGAACACTGAAGCTTTCTTT
CASSQDLGANTEAFF
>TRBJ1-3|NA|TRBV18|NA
TGTGCCAGCTCTCTTGACAGGTCCTCTGGAAACACCATATATTTT
CASSLDRSSGNTIYF
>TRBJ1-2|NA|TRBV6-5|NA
TGTGCCAGCAGCTCCCTCGGAGCCGACTACTATGGCTACACCTTC
CASSSLGADYYGYTF
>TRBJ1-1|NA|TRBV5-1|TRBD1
TGCGCCAGCAGCTCGGACAGGGTAGGGGCTTTCTTT
CASSSDRVGAFF
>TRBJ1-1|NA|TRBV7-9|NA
TGTGCCAGCAGCCCCGGACAGCTCACTGAAGCTTTCTTT
CASSPGQLTEAFF